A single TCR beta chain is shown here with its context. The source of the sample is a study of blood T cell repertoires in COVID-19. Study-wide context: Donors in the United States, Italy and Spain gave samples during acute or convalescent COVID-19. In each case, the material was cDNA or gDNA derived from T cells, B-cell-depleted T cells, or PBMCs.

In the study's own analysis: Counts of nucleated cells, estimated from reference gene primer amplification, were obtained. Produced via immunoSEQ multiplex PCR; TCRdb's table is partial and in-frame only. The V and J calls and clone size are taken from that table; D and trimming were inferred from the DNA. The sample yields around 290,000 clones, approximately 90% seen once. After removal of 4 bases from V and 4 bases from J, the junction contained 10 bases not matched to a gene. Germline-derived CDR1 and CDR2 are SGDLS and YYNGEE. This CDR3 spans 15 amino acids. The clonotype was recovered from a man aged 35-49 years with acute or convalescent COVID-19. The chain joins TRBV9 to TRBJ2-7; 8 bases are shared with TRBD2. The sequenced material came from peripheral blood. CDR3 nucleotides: TGTGCCAGCAGCACCCCCTTCGGGGGGGGGTACGAGCAGTACTTC. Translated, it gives CASSTPFGGGYEQYF.